This entry describes one T cell receptor (beta chain). As yet, its antigen is unknown. Germline assignment: CDR1 DFQATT and CDR2 SNEGSKA (reference sequence). This CDR3 has 16 residues. J was trimmed by 0 bases and V by 6 bases; bases with no gene match: 13. This sample is part of a study of T-cell memory formation after mild COVID-19. Study-wide findings and caveats: CD4+ bias marked clones expanding day 15 to 37, unlike balanced contracting clones. A subset of responding clones appeared in pre-infection memory, suggesting cross-reactive memory joined.

TCRdb recomputed calls from the 5' RACE reads with MiXCR, one row per CDR3 protein. The sample yields fewer than 140,000 distinct CDR3 sequences, approximately 15% seen once. This sequence was found in an adult woman who had mild COVID-19 (a few samples of this study predate the infection). Cell type and time point are not known. The chain couples TRBV20-1 to TRBJ1-1, with 7 bases fitting TRBD1. The sample consisted of PBMCs or a T cell subset sorted from them (not recorded which). The CDR3 nucleotides are TGCAGTGCACTCCTCCCCGGGACAGTTATGAACACTGAAGCTTTCTTT. It specifies CSALLPGTVMNTEAFF.